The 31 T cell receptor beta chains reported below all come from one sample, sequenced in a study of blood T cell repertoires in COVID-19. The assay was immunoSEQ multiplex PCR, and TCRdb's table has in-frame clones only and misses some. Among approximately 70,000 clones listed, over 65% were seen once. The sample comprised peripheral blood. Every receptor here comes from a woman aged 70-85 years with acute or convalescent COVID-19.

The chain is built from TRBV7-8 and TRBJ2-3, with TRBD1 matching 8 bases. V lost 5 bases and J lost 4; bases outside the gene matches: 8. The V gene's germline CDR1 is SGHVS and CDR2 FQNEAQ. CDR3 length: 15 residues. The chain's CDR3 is CASSPGQGAPDTQYF. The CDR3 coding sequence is TGTGCCAGCAGCCCCGGTCAGGGGGCCCCAGATACGCAGTATTTT.

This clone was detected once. Here the CDR3 DNA reads TGTGCCAGCAGCCCGGGACTAGCGGGAGGAAATGAGCAGTTCTTC. Encoded protein: CASSPGLAGGNEQFF. The V gene is TRBV11-2, the J gene TRBJ2-1, with 15 bases lining up with TRBD2. CDR1 SGHAT and CDR2 FQNNGV come from the germline V gene. CDR3 length: 15 amino acids. The trim removed 5 bases at V and 7 bases at J, leaving 3 bases unmatched.

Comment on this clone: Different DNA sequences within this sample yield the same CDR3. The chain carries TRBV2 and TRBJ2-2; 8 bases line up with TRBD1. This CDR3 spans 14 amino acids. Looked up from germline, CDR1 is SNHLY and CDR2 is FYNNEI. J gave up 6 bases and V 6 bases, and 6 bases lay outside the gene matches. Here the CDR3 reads CASRPGQVAGELFF. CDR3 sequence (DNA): TGTGCCAGCAGACCGGGACAGGTGGCCGGGGAGCTGTTTTTT.

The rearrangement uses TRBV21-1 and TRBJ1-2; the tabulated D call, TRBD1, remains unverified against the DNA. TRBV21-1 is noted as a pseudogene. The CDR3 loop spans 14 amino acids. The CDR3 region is CASSKGWTDYGYTF. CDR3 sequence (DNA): TGTGCCAGCAGCAAGGGGTGGACAGACTATGGCTACACCTTC.

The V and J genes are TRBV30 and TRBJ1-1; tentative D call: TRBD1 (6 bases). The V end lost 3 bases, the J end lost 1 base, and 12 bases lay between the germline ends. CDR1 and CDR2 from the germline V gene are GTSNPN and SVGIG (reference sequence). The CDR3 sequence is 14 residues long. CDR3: CAWSVQGPNTEAFF. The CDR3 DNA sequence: TGTGCCTGGAGCGTACAGGGCCCGAACACTGAAGCTTTCTTT.

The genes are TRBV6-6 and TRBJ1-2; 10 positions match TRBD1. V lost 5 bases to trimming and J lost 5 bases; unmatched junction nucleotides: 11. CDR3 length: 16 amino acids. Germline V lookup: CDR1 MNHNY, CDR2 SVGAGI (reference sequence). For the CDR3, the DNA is TGTGCCAGCAGTGTTACTTCCGGGACAGGGGATTATGGCTACACCTTC. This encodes CASSVTSGTGDYGYTF.

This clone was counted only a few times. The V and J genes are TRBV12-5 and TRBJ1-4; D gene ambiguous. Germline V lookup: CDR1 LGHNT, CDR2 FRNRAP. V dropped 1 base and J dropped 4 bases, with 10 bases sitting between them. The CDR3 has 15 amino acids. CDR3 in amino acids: CASGLGQSGNEKLFF. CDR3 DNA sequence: TGTGCTAGTGGTTTGGGTCAATCCGGTAATGAAAAACTGTTTTTT. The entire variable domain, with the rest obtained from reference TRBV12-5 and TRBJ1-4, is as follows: DARVTQTPRHKVTEMGQEVTMRCQPILGHNTVFWYRQTMMQGLELLAYFRNRAPLDDSGMPKDRFSAEMPDATLATLKIQPSEPRDSAVYFCASGLGQSGNEKLFFGSGTQLSVL.

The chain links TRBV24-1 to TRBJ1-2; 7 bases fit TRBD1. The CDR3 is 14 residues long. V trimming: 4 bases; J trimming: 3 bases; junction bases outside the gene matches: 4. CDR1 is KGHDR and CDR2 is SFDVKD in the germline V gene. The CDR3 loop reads CATSEKGGYYGYTF. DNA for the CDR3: TGTGCCACCAGTGAGAAAGGGGGCTACTATGGCTACACCTTC.

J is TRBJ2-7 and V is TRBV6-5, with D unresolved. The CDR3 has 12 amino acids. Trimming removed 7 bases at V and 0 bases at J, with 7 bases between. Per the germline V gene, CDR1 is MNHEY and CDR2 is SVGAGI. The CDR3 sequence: CASKQSSYEQYF. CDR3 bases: TGTGCCAGCAAACAGAGCTCCTACGAGCAGTACTTC.

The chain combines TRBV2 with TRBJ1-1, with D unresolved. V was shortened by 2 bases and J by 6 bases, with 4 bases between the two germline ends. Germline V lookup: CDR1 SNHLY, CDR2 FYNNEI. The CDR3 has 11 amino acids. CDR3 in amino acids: CASSELSEAFF. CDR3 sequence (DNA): TGTGCCAGCAGTGAACTATCTGAAGCTTTCTTT.

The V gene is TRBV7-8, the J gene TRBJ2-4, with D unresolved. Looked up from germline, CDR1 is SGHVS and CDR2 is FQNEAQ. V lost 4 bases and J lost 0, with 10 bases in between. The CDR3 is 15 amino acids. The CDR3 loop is CASSSYSGAKNIQYF. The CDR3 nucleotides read TGTGCCAGCAGCTCTTACTCCGGAGCCAAAAACATTCAGTACTTC.

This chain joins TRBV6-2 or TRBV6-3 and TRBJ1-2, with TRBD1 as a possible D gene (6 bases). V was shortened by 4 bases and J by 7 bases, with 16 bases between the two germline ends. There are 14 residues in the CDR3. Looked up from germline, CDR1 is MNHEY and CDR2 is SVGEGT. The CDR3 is CASSSLDSVGGYTF. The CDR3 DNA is TGTGCCAGCAGTTCCCTGGACAGTGTCGGTGGCTACACCTTC.

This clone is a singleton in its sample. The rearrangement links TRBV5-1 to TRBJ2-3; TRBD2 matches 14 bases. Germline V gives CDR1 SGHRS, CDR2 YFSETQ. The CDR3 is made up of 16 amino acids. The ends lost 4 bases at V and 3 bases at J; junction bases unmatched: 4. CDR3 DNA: TGCGCCAGCAGCCCCAGACTAGCGGGGGGGACAGATACGCAGTATTTT. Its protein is CASSPRLAGGTDTQYF.

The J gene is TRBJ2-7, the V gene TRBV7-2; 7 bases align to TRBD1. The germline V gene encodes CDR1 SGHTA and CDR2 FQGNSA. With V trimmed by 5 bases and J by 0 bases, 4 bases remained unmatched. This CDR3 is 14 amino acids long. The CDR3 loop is CASSVTGYSYEQYF. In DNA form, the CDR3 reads TGTGCCAGCAGCGTGACAGGGTACTCCTACGAGCAGTACTTC.

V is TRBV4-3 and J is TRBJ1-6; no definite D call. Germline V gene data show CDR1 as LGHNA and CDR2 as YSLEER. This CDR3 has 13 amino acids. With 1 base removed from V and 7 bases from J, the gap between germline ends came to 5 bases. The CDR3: CASSQVQNSPLHF. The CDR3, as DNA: TGCGCCAGCAGCCAAGTTCAGAATTCACCCCTCCACTTT.

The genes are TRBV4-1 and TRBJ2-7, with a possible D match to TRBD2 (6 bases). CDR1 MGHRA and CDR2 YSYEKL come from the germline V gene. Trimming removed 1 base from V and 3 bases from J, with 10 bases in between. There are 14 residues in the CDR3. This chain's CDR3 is CASSQAYGGYEQYF. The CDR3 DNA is TGCGCCAGCAGCCAAGCATACGGGGGCTACGAGCAGTACTTC.

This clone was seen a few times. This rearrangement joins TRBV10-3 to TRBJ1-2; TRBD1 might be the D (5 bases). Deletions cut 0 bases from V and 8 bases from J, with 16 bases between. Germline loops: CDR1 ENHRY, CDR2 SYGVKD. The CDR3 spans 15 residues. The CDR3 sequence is CAISESKGVLYGYTF. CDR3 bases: TGTGCCATCAGTGAGTCAAAAGGGGTTTTGTACGGCTACACCTTC.

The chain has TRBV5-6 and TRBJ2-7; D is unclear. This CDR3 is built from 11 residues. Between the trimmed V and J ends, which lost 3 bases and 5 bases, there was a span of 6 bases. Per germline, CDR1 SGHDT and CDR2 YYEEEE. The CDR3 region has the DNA TGTGCCAGCAGCTGGGCCCACGAGCAGTACTTC. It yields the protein CASSWAHEQYF.

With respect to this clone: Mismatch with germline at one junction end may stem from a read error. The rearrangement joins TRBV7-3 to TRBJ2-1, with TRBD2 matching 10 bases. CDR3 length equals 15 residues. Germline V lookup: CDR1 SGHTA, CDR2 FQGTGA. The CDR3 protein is CASSTLAGDMDSLVF. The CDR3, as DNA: TGTGCCAGCAGCACTCTAGCGGGAGATATGGATAGCCTTGTCTTC.

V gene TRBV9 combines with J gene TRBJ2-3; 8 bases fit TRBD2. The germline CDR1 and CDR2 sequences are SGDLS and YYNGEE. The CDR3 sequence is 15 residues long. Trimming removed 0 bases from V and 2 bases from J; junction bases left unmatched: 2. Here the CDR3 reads CASSVDSGDTDTQYF. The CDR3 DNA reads TGTGCCAGCAGCGTAGATAGCGGGGACACAGATACGCAGTATTTT.

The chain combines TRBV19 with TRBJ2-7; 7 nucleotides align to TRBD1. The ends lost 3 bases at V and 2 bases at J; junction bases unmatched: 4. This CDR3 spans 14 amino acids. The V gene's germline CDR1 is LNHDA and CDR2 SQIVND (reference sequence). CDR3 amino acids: CASSITGTAYEQYF. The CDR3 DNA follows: TGTGCCAGTAGTATCACTGGGACAGCCTACGAGCAGTACTTC.

CDR3 in DNA: TGTGCCAGCAGCCAAACAGACGGAACCCCTGGAAACACCATATATTTT. Its translation is CASSQTDGTPGNTIYF. This chain connects TRBV4-2 to TRBJ1-3, with unresolved D. CDR3 length equals 16 residues. Germline V gene lookup returns CDR1 LGHNA and CDR2 YNFKEQ. Deletions cut 2 bases from V and 2 bases from J, with 13 bases between.

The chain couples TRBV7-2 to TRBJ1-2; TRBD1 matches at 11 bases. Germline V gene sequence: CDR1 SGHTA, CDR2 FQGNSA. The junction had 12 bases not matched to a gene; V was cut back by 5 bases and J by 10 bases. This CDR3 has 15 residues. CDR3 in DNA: TGTGCCAGCAGCCTGGACAGGGGGCAATTGTTGGACTACACCTTC. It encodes CASSLDRGQLLDYTF.

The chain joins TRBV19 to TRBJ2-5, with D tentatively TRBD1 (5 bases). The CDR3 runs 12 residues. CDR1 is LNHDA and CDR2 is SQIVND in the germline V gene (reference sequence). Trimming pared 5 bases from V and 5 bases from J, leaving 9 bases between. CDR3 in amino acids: CASSAGYETQYF. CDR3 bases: TGTGCCAGTAGTGCAGGGTATGAGACCCAGTACTTC.

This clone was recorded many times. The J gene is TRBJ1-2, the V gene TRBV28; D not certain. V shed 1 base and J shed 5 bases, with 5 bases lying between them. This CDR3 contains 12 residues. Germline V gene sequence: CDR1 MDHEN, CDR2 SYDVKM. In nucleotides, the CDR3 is TGTGCCAGCAGTTTATCAGGTTATGGCTACACCTTC. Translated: CASSLSGYGYTF.

As DNA, the CDR3 is TGTGCCAGCAGCTTAGTACGAGCGGGTGCCTACGAGCAGTACTTC. It yields the protein CASSLVRAGAYEQYF. This rearrangement joins TRBV11-2 to TRBJ2-7; TRBD2 might be the D (6 bases). Trimming removed 1 base from V and 2 bases from J, with 12 bases in between. The V gene's germline CDR1 is SGHAT and CDR2 FQNNGV. CDR3 length equals 15 residues.

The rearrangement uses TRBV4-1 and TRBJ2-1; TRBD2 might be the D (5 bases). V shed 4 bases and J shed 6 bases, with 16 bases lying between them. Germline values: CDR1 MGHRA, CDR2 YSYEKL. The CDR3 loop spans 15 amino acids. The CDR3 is CASSLRLTIGNEQFF. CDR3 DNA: TGCGCCAGCAGCCTTAGGTTGACTATAGGCAATGAGCAGTTCTTC.

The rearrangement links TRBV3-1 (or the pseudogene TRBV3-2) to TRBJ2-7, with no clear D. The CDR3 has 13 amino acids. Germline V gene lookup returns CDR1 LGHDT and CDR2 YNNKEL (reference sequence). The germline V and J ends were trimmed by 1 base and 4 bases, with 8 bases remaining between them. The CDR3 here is CASSQGPGYEQYF. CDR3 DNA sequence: TGTGCCAGCAGCCAAGGGCCAGGTTACGAGCAGTACTTC.

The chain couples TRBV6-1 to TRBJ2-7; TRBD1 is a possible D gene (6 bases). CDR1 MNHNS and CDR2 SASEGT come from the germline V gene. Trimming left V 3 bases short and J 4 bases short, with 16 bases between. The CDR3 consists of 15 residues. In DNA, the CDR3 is TGTGCCAGCAGTGATATCGGGACAAAGAGTTACGAGCAGTACTTC. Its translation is CASSDIGTKSYEQYF.

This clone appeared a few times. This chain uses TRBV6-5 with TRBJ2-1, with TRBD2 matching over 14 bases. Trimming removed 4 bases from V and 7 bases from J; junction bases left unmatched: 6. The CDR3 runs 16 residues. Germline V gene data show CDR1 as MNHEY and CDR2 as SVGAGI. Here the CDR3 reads CASSLTSGGARNEQFF. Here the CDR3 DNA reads TGTGCCAGCAGTTTGACTAGCGGGGGGGCACGGAATGAGCAGTTCTTC.

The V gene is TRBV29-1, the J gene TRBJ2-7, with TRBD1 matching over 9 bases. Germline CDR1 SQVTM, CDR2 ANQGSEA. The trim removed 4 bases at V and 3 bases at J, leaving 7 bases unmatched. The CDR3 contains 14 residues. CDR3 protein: CSVAWGQGDYEQYF. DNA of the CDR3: TGCAGCGTTGCGTGGGGACAGGGAGACTACGAGCAGTACTTC.